A selection of T cell receptor beta chains follows, all from one sample in a study of shared clonotypes between healthy human individuals. The data were produced by immunoSEQ multiplex PCR, yet TCRdb's version contains in-frame clones alone and is incomplete. The sample has around 2.5 million clones; under 95% are singletons. Sequencing was done on a sample of naive CD4+ T cells from PBMCs. The source of these receptors is a man aged 18 to 35 in good health. Some clones in this sample may be carry-over from other donors' samples. Each CDR3 is given with its conserved first and last residue. The order of the fields is J gene, V gene, CDR3 protein.

>TRBJ1-6|TRBV10-3
CAISEGQHNSPLHF
>TRBJ2-3|TRBV4-2
CASSQEPLATHTDTQYF
>TRBJ1-4|TRBV28
CASSFTGGGSNEKLFF
>TRBJ2-4|TRBV5-1
CASSSLPLNIQYF
>TRBJ1-5|TRBV28
CASSAPTNQPQHF
>TRBJ2-3|TRBV4-1
CASSPPGPGADTQYF
>TRBJ2-3|TRBV29-1
CSVEQGPDTQYF
>TRBJ1-4|TRBV6-1
CASSELATNEKLFF
>TRBJ2-7|TRBV28
CASSKIRVWGDEQYF
>TRBJ2-7|TRBV5-1
CASSLGVDWSSYEQYF
>TRBJ2-5|TRBV19
CASSIQVLGTQYF
>TRBJ1-1|TRBV6-5
CASSYTPGDTEAFF
>TRBJ2-1|TRBV10-3
CAISDVLGQGIYNEQFF
>TRBJ2-1|TRBV5-4
CASSSRQGLYNEQFF
>TRBJ1-4|TRBV5-1
CASSLGGLTAEKLFF
>TRBJ2-2|TRBV5-4
CASSRETGLDTGELFF
>TRBJ2-1|TRBV5-1
CASSVPSQREERRSYNEQFF
>TRBJ1-2|TRBV7-2
CASSFDYSTDQEGYTF
>TRBJ2-3|TRBV5-4
CASSLGASGSSDTQYF
>TRBJ2-7|TRBV13
CASSPSGEGVGTQYF
>TRBJ2-7|TRBV11-2
CASSPPPTGNRNEQYF
>TRBJ1-1|TRBV30
CAWQGALYAFF
>TRBJ2-3|TRBV4-3
CASSQDRQDTQYF
>TRBJ1-6|TRBV6-5
CASSYWGPGDSPLHF
>TRBJ1-1|TRBV30
CAWRARLGRGDAFF
>TRBJ1-2|TRBV9
CASSAGYGYTF
>TRBJ2-1|TRBV28
CASSSASPQTYNEQFF
>TRBJ2-5|TRBV2
CASSDSGTGKRETQYF
>TRBJ2-7|TRBV6-1
CATISRGRGSDEQYF
>TRBJ2-7|TRBV5-4
CASSLQGAYEQYF
>TRBJ2-5|TRBV5-1
CASVGEVQQETQYF
>TRBJ1-4|TRBV19
CASKTRDRGGTNEKLFF
>-|TRBV27
CASSRTSHLYEQYF
>TRBJ2-2|TRBV5-1
CASSLVGLAGSYGGELFF
>TRBJ1-2|TRBV28
CASRSQVGGYTF
>TRBJ2-2|TRBV7-3
CASSLGSGPKNTGELFF
>TRBJ2-1|TRBV4-1
CASSQEFGEQFF
>TRBJ2-1|TRBV28
CASSFPGTGVNEQFF
>TRBJ2-5|TRBV7-9
CASSLQRSYQETQYF
>TRBJ2-5|TRBV7-2
CASSLRVGQGGGEQYF
>TRBJ1-5|TRBV5-1
CASSPWGQDSNQPQHF
>TRBJ2-2|TRBV5-1
CASSFRSRGGGTGELFF
>TRBJ1-2|TRBV5-6
CASTRSRSGAPRVYGYTF
>TRBJ2-7|TRBV28
CALGTFSYEQYF
>TRBJ2-7|TRBV6-6
CASSYPRGGQSYEQYF
>TRBJ2-7|TRBV28
CASRSRRDNYEQYF
>TRBJ2-7|TRBV5-1
CASSLTSGPYEQYF
>TRBJ2-3|TRBV7-2
CASSLRVGGSTDTQYF
>TRBJ1-4|TRBV7-9
CASSRTGGYEKLFF
>TRBJ2-3|TRBV5-3
CARSFSGVDADTQYF
>TRBJ2-7|TRBV18
CASSPPEAGSTYEQYF
>TRBJ2-7|TRBV6-6
CASRTGTGVYEQYF
>TRBJ2-3|TRBV9
CASSDQRDTQYF
>TRBJ2-3|TRBV7-2
CASSLARGSTDTQYF